This entry features one T cell receptor beta chain sequence. The antigen is undetermined. Sequencing in the ViraFEST assay came after antigen-specific CD4+ T cells had been expanded with viral peptide pools, which were used to stimulate PBMC. Investigators separated out CD4+ T cells once around 10 days of culture had passed. In the vaccine recipients, nucleocapsid antibodies were negative and there was no prior SARS-CoV-2 infection. The data are from a study of vaccination effects on CD4 cells after COVID-19. V dropped 9 bases and J dropped 3 bases, with 13 bases sitting between them. Germline loops: CDR1 KGHDR, CDR2 SFDVKD. CDR3 length: 13 residues. Only in-frame clones appear in the TCRdb table, and some are missing; sequencing was by immunoSEQ multiplex PCR. The data show some 15,000 clones, 76% seen once.

Sequencing was performed on CD4+ T cells from PBMCs cultured with HCoV-229E spike peptides, taken before COVID-19 vaccination. The chain has TRBV24-1 and TRBJ2-5, with a weak D call TRBD2 (7 bases). This clonotype was obtained from a human donor who received a COVID-19 vaccine. The CDR3 bases are TGTGCCACCGGCCGCGGGGGCGAAGAGACCCAGTACTTC. Residues: CATGRGGEETQYF.